What follows are 14 T cell receptor beta chains derived from one specimen sequenced in a study of early T cells in non-severe SARS-CoV-2 infection. TCRdb re-derived calls from the 5' RACE reads in MiXCR, one entry per CDR3 protein. The sample records 110,000 or so distinct CDR3 sequences, 12% being singletons. The specimen sequenced was whole blood. The receptor source for this set is an adult who was a healthcare worker with PCR-confirmed SARS-CoV-2 infection or an uninfected control (not recorded which).

The sample holds a few counts of this clonotype. V is TRBV5-1 and J is TRBJ2-7; 7 positions match TRBD2. The CDR3 runs 14 residues. The V gene end was trimmed by 0 bases and the J gene end by 6 bases; junction bases not matched to a gene: 6. Germline CDR1 SGHRS, CDR2 YFSETQ. CDR3 nucleotides: TGCGCCAGCAGCTTGGCGTCTAGCGGAGGCGAGCAGTACTTC. Its protein product is CASSLASSGGEQYF.

A few counts support this clonotype. The chain links TRBV6-5 to TRBJ1-2; no reliable D call. The CDR3 consists of 15 residues. Germline CDR1 MNHEY, CDR2 SVGAGI. The V end lost 2 bases, the J end lost 3 bases, and 13 bases lay between the germline ends. The CDR3 loop is CASSYGPRLDYGYTF. Here the CDR3 DNA reads TGTGCCAGCAGTTACGGACCCCGGCTTGACTATGGCTACACCTTC.

This clonotype was seen ten or more times. The rearrangement joins TRBV7-9 to TRBJ2-1, with D possibly being TRBD2 (5 bases). The germline V and J ends were trimmed by 7 bases and 4 bases, with 17 bases remaining between them. The CDR3 runs to 15 residues. Germline-derived CDR1 and CDR2 are SEHNR and FQNEAQ (reference sequence). This chain's CDR3 is CASTPRRAPYNEQFF. CDR3 bases: TGTGCCAGCACCCCCCGGCGGGCCCCATACAATGAGCAGTTCTTC.

At least ten counts were recorded for this clonotype. The genes are TRBV11-2 and TRBJ2-5, with a possible D match to TRBD1 (5 bases). Germline V gives CDR1 SGHAT, CDR2 FQNNGV. The CDR3 covers 14 residues. V was trimmed by 5 bases and J by 1 base, leaving 11 bases between them. Here the CDR3 DNA reads TGTGCCAGCAGCCGTCAGGGCATCCAAGAGACCCAGTACTTC. This sequence encodes CASSRQGIQETQYF. The variable domain in full, completed from reference TRBV11-2 and TRBJ2-5, reads EAGVAQSPRYKIIEKRQSVAFWCNPISGHATLYWYQQILGQGPKLLIQFQNNGVVDDSQLPKDRFSAERLKGVDSTLKIQPAKLEDSAVYLCASSRQGIQETQYFGPGTRLLVL.

This clonotype has just a few counts. This chain uses TRBV6-6 with TRBJ1-1; possible D gene TRBD1, 6 bases. This CDR3 has 14 amino acids. In germline, CDR1 is MNHNY, CDR2 SVGAGI (reference sequence). V gave up 6 bases and J gave up 5 bases, with 16 bases separating them. CDR3 coding DNA: TGTGCCAGCAGCCTCAAGGGGGGGGGAACTGAAGCTTTCTTT. Translation gives CASSLKGGGTEAFF.

This clonotype came up many times. The V and J genes are TRBV10-1 and TRBJ1-1, with 7 bases that match TRBD1. The ends lost 2 bases at V and 0 bases at J; junction bases unmatched: 3. The germline V gene encodes CDR1 WNHNN and CDR2 SYGVQD (reference sequence). The CDR3 totals 15 residues. The CDR3 nucleotides are TGCGCCAGCAGTGAGGAAGGGGGCATGAACACTGAAGCTTTCTTT. The encoded protein is CASSEEGGMNTEAFF.

V is TRBV27 and J is TRBJ2-7, with D hard to call. With 6 bases removed from V and 0 bases from J, the gap between germline ends came to 9 bases. CDR1 is MNHEY and CDR2 is SMNVEV in the germline V gene (reference sequence). This CDR3 region has 13 residues. CDR3 region: CASSLQPSYEQYF. The CDR3 DNA reads as TGTGCCAGCAGCCTACAACCCTCCTACGAGCAGTACTTC.

At least ten counts were recorded for this clonotype. The chain carries TRBV24-1 and TRBJ2-1, with 15 bases matching TRBD2. V was pared by 2 bases and J by 3 bases, with 4 bases of the junction left unmatched. The CDR3 has 18 amino acids. The germline CDR1 and CDR2 sequences are KGHDR and SFDVKD. Written as DNA, the CDR3 is TGTGCCACCAGTGATTCCGGGACTAGCGGGAGGAACTACAATGAGCAGTTCTTC. This translates into CATSDSGTSGRNYNEQFF.

This clonotype came up many times. This rearrangement joins TRBV18 to TRBJ2-2; D gene ambiguous. The CDR3 loop spans 13 amino acids. V dropped 3 bases and J dropped 5 bases, with 7 bases sitting between them. Germline V lookup: CDR1 KGHSH, CDR2 LQKENI. The CDR3 reads CASSPRKTGELFF. The CDR3 DNA is TGTGCCAGCTCACCTAGGAAGACCGGGGAGCTGTTTTTT.

This clonotype was seen a few times. This chain connects TRBV10-2 to TRBJ1-1; D uncertain. Trimming stripped 3 bases from V and 10 bases from J, with 9 bases between. Germline CDR1 and CDR2: WSHSY and SAAADI. The CDR3 sequence is 11 residues long. The CDR3 sequence: CASSEDGPAFF. In DNA, the CDR3 is TGCGCCAGCAGTGAAGACGGGCCAGCTTTCTTT.

This clonotype showed up many times. The CDR3: CASSQDHEQFF. CDR3 bases: TGTGCCAGCAGCCAAGATCATGAGCAGTTCTTC. The V gene is TRBV4-2, the J gene TRBJ2-1; D is undetermined. The CDR3 runs to 11 residues. The germline gives CDR1 LGHNA, CDR2 YNFKEQ. V was pared by 0 bases and J by 8 bases, with 2 bases between.

This clonotype has more than one count but fewer than ten. The chain couples TRBV7-9 to TRBJ1-1; a weak D match, TRBD1 (6 bases). Germline-derived CDR1 and CDR2 are SEHNR and FQNEAQ (reference sequence). This CDR3 spans 15 amino acids. Trimming shortened V by 7 bases and J by 1 base, and 16 bases separated the two germline ends. The chain's CDR3 is CASIKTQGGNTEAFF. The CDR3 region has the DNA TGTGCCAGCATCAAAACACAGGGCGGGAACACTGAAGCTTTCTTT.

This clonotype came up a few times. Germline and junction disagree at one end, which may indicate a read error. The chain is built from TRBV28 and TRBJ2-1, with 8 bases aligning to TRBD2. Germline CDR1 and CDR2: MDHEN and SYDVKM. The CDR3 consists of 11 residues. CDR3 residues: CQSGGYNEQFF. CDR3 sequence (DNA): TGCCAGAGCGGGGGCTACAATGAGCAGTTCTTC.

This clonotype was observed a few times. The V and J genes are TRBV27 and TRBJ1-1; no reliable D call. The V end lost 5 bases, the J end lost 0 bases, and 7 bases lay between the germline ends. The CDR3 has 13 amino acids. Per germline, CDR1 MNHEY and CDR2 SMNVEV (reference sequence). The CDR3 here is CASSARMNTEAFF. DNA for the CDR3: TGTGCCAGCAGTGCCAGAATGAACACTGAAGCTTTCTTT.